This T cell receptor (beta chain) was identified in a study of OX40 agonist ivuxolimab in advanced cancers. Study as a whole: In this cohort, patients received ivuxolimab, an agonistic anti-OX40 (CD134) antibody. It was permissible to have had prior anti-PD-1, anti-PD-L1 or anti-CTLA-4 therapy, and under 45% had some.

The study sampled blood at baseline, cycle 4 day 1, and cycle 7 day 1. This clone was detected only once. Its antigen is unidentified. Trimming took 4 bases from V and 12 from J; bases not matched to a gene: 5. CDR3 length: 12 residues. In germline, CDR1 is LNHDA, CDR2 SQIVND (reference sequence). Overall study findings and caveats: In the 0.1 to 3.0 mg/kg range, CD4+ and CD8+ blood T cells had expanded clonally by week 6.

The data were produced by immunoSEQ multiplex PCR, yet TCRdb's version contains in-frame clones alone and is incomplete. The sample lists 65,000 to 90,000 clones, about nine tenths occurring once. The TCR sequence derives from an adult with an advanced solid tumor such as melanoma, head and neck, liver or kidney cancer. J is TRBJ2-2 and V is TRBV19, with 7 positions matching TRBD2. Sequenced here: CD4+ or CD8+ T cells sorted from blood, sampled in a trial of the OX40 agonist ivuxolimab. The CDR3 sequence: CASSTSREKLFF. In DNA form, the CDR3 reads TGTGCCAGTAGTACCTCGCGGGAGAAGCTGTTTTTT.